The T cell receptor (beta chain) described here comes from a study of blood T cell repertoires in COVID-19. Whole-study context: Material from acute and convalescent COVID-19 was sourced from the United States, Italy and Spain.

In the study's own analysis: Amplification of reference gene primers provided the estimated nucleated cell counts. Assay: immunoSEQ multiplex PCR; the TCRdb copy retains only in-frame clones and omits some. V and J calls plus clone size are reproduced from that table; the DNA served to infer D and trimming. The repertoire holds around 250,000 clones, with 70% to 90% as singletons. Germline values: CDR1 MNHEY, CDR2 SVGAGI. V shed 8 bases and J shed 4 bases, with 17 bases lying between them. The CDR3 runs to 15 residues. Recovered participants had two consecutive negative NP/OP PCR tests, healthcare professional clearance, or symptom resolution.

J is TRBJ2-2 and V is TRBV6-5; TRBD1 might be the D (6 bases). Sequenced input: PBMCs or T cells enriched from blood (not recorded which). The receptor was derived from a woman aged 45 to 65 who had recovered from COVID-19. CDR3 sequence reads: CASDPGGAGTGELFF. CDR3 nucleotides: TGTGCCAGCGATCCTGGGGGCGCGGGCACCGGGGAGCTGTTTTTT.